The following is a T cell receptor (beta chain) sequence with its context. Here immunoSEQ multiplex PCR was the method, and the copy in TCRdb shows in-frame clones only, minus some. The top ten hold around 17% of the sample, which has roughly 88,000 clones, around 91% seen once. The data are from a study of control samples from healthy donors and cancer patients. CDR1 SGHRS and CDR2 YFSETQ come from the germline V gene. Trimming took 3 bases from V and 1 from J, leaving 11 bases between them. The CDR3 length is 15 residues. The genes are TRBV5-1 and TRBJ2-1; D possibly corresponds to TRBD2 (5 bases). What was sequenced was blood. The sequence came from a man aged 45-60 years in good health. The CDR3 DNA reads TGCGCCAGCAGCTCAAACGGGGTGTCCTACAATGAGCAGTTCTTC. It encodes CASSSNGVSYNEQFF.